This T cell receptor beta chain was found in a study of shared clonotypes between healthy human individuals. Investigators spread the genomic DNA of each subset evenly over several immunoSEQ plates. Sequencing was performed with immunoSEQ multiplex PCR; in TCRdb, only in-frame clones are kept and a portion is missing. The sample has about 1 million clones, 60% to 80% seen once. Germline V gene lookup returns CDR1 SGDLS and CDR2 YYNGEE. The CDR3 length is 15 residues. The J segment lost 8 bases and the V segment lost 2 bases, leaving 9 bases of the junction unmatched. Those who donated, Caucasian adults without exception, all lived in Nashville, Tennessee.

The TCR was taken from a man aged 18-30 years in good health. The chain links TRBV9 to TRBJ2-1, with 8 bases aligning to TRBD2. Sequencing was done on a sample of memory CD4+ T cells sorted from blood. Subset described: CD45RA-negative fraction. This chain's CDR3 is CASSVGSGRTHEQFF. DNA of the CDR3: TGTGCCAGCAGCGTGGGGAGCGGGAGAACCCATGAGCAGTTCTTC.